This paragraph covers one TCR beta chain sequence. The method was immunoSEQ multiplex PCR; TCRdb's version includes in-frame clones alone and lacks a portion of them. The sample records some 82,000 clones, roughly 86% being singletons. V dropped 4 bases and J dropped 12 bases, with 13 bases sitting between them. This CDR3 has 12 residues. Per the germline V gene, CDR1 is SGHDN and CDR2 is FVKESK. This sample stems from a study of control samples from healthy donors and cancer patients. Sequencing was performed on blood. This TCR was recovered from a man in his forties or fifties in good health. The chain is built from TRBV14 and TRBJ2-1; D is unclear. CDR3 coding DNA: TGTGCCAGCAGCCCGACTGAAGGTGTGCAGTTCTTC. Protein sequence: CASSPTEGVQFF. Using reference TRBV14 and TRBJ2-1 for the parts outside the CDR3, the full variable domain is EAGVTQFPSHSVIEKGQTVTLRCDPISGHDNLYWYRRVMGKEIKFLLHFVKESKQDESGMPNNRFLAERTGGTYSTLKVQPAELEDSGVYFCASSPTEGVQFFGPGTRLTVL.